This TCR beta chain emerged from a study of blood T cell repertoires in COVID-19. Study summary: From the United States, Italy and Spain came samples of acute and convalescent COVID-19. T cells, B-cell-depleted T cells, or PBMCs provided the cDNA or gDNA that served as material.

Germline V gene sequence: CDR1 SGHTA, CDR2 FQGNSA. V was clipped by 5 bases and J by 4 bases; unmatched bases: 7. The CDR3 spans 15 residues. The authors' processing: Reference gene primer amplification in the assay estimated nucleated cell counts. Assay used: immunoSEQ multiplex PCR; TCRdb lists only in-frame clones, some missing. V, J and clone size are taken as reported in that table, and D and trimming were inferred from the DNA itself. The profile shows approximately 150,000 clones, around 82% of them singletons. The genes are TRBV7-2 and TRBJ2-7, with TRBD1 matching 11 bases. This sequence originates from a man between 65 and 79 years old with active or convalescent COVID-19. The specimen was peripheral blood. CDR3 in amino acids: CASSPRDRGSYEQYF. The CDR3 bases are TGTGCCAGCAGCCCACGGGACAGGGGGAGTTACGAGCAGTACTTC.